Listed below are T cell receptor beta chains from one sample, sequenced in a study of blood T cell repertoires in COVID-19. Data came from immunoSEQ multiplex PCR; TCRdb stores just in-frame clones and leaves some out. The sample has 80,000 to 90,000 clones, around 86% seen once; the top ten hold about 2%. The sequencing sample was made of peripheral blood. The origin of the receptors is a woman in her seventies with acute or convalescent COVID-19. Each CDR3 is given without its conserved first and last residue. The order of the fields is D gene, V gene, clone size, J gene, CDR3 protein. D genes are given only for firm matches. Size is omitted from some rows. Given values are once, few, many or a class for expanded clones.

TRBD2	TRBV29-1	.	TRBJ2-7	SVETGGYEQY
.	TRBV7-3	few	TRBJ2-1	ASSPQQGWINEQF
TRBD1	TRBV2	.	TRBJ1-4	ASTRPGQGFEKLF
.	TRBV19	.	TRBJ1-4	ASSEQWANEKLF
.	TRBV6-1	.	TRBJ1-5	ASSENNYSNQPQH
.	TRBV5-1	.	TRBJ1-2	ASSSPWAYGYT
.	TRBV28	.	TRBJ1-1	ASSSDSYTEAF
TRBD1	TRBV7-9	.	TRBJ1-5	ASSLNRQGFNQPQH
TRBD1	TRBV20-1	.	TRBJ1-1	SAPTGGEAF
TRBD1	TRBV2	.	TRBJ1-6	ASSRDSNSPLH
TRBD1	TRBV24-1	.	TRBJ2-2	ATSEGQGVTGELF
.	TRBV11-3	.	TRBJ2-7	ASSLGQVLSSREQY
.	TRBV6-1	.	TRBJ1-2	ASSEAGGDFGGYT
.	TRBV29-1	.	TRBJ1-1	SVAGQLNTEAF
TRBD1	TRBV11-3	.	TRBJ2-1	ASSFRGQGSYNEQF
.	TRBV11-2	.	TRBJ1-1	ASSPTRLAEAF
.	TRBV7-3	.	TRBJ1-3	ASSPTGSGNTIY
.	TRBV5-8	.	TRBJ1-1	ASSLQVGRAAF
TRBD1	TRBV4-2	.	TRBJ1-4	ASSRTDRGEEKLF
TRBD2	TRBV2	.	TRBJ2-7	ASTGTSGTYEQY
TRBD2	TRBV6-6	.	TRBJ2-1	ASKRGGRYNEQF
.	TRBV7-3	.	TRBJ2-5	ASSLGLEETQY
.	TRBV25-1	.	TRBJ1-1	ATSGGLRAEAF